This entry features one T cell receptor (beta chain) sequence. This specimen belongs to a study of OX40 agonist ivuxolimab in advanced cancers. The germline V and J ends were trimmed by 1 base and 0 bases, with 6 bases remaining between them. The CDR3 is made up of 14 amino acids. CDR1 is LGHNT, CDR2 FRNRAP, per germline. Using immunoSEQ multiplex PCR, the repertoire was profiled, and TCRdb retains in-frame clones only, with some absent. The data contain fewer than 65,000 clones, 70% to 90% of them singletons. This chain uses TRBV12-5 with TRBJ2-5, with D perhaps TRBD2 (6 bases). The clonotype originates from an adult with an advanced solid tumor such as melanoma, head and neck, liver or kidney cancer. The sequenced sample was CD4+ or CD8+ T cells sorted from blood, obtained in a trial of the OX40 agonist ivuxolimab. CDR3 amino acids: CASGLGTNQETQYF. Written as DNA, the CDR3 is TGTGCTAGTGGTTTGGGGACTAACCAAGAGACCCAGTACTTC.